These 2 T cell receptor beta chains were sequenced from one sample in a study of sequential checkpoint blockade in melanoma. TCRdb's copy holds only in-frame clones and misses some; the assay was immunoSEQ multiplex PCR. The sample lists about 21,000 clones; about 81% were seen once. Treatment defined: randomized to nivolumab then ipilimumab (arm A) or the reverse (arm B). Sequencing used CD8+ T cells sorted from blood (inferred from file names), obtained from a patient given nivolumab and ipilimumab in sequence. The receptors stem from a human donor with melanoma.

V usage is TRBV11-2 and J usage is TRBJ1-2; D is undetermined. Germline CDR1 SGHAT, CDR2 FQNNGV. The CDR3 totals 12 residues. Trimming pared 3 bases from V and 3 bases from J, leaving 5 bases between. The CDR3 coding sequence is TGTGCCAGCAGCTTGGGAGACTATGGCTACACCTTC. The encoded protein is CASSLGDYGYTF.

The chain has TRBV6-1 and TRBJ2-7; 9 bases line up with TRBD2. Trimming removed 4 bases from V and 2 bases from J; junction bases left unmatched: 6. Germline V gene lookup returns CDR1 MNHNS and CDR2 SASEGT. This CDR3 comprises 15 residues. In nucleotides, the CDR3 is TGTGCCAGCAGTGTTCTGACTAGCGGTCCCTACGAGCAGTACTTC. This encodes CASSVLTSGPYEQYF.